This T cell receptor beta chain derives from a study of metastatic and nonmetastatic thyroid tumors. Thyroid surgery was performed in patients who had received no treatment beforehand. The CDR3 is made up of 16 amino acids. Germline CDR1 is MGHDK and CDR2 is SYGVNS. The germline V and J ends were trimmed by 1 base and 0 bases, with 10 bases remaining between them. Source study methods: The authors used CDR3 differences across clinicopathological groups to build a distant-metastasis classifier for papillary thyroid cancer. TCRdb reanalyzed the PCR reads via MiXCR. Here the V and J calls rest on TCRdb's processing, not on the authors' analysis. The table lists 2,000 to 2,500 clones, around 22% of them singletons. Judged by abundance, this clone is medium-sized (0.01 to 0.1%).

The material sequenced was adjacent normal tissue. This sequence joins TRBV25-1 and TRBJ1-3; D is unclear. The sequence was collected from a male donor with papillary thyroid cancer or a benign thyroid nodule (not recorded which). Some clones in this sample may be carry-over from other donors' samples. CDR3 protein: CASSESAVNSGNTIYF. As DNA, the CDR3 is TGTGCCAGCAGTGAATCGGCAGTTAACTCTGGAAACACCATATATTTT.